The present T cell receptor beta chain was sequenced within a study of control samples from healthy donors and cancer patients. This CDR3 region has 14 residues. The ends lost 5 bases at V and 5 bases at J; junction bases unmatched: 6. Per germline, CDR1 LNHDA and CDR2 SQIVND (reference sequence). Method: immunoSEQ multiplex PCR; TCRdb's copy keeps in-frame clones and lacks some. The table has 150,000 or so clones, approximately 90% seen once. The V call is TRBV19, the J call TRBJ1-2; 9 bases are a match to TRBD1. The material sequenced was blood. The sequence came from a woman aged 25-40 years in good health. This chain's CDR3 is CASSAGQGKYGYTF. The DNA of the CDR3 is TGTGCCAGTAGTGCCGGACAGGGGAAGTATGGCTACACCTTC.